A single T cell receptor (beta chain) is shown here with its context. Its antigen is unknown. Profiled with immunoSEQ multiplex PCR; TCRdb holds only in-frame clones, not every one. The sample lists tens of thousands of clones; over 60% were seen once. The data were obtained in a study of T cell responses to AZD1222 COVID-19 vaccine. The study's findings and limits: Females outnumbered males among donors, who were mostly white British; clonal diversity was possibly underestimated. It was only a handful of AZD1222 recipients who were seropositive at baseline.

This TCR was sampled from an adult who received the AZD1222 COVID-19 vaccine. The source material was peripheral blood, sampled 28 days after the second AZD1222 dose.

This CDR3 reads CASKDLQGYEQYF. CDR3 in DNA: TGTGCCAGCAAGGACCTACAAGGCTACGAGCAGTACTTC. The chain employs TRBV6-5 and TRBJ2-7; no clear D gene. The CDR3 consists of 13 residues. Germline CDR1 MNHEY, CDR2 SVGAGI. V shed 7 bases and J shed 3 bases, with 13 bases lying between them.